This T cell receptor beta chain is from a study of response to subunit inactivated influenza vaccine. Whole-study findings and limits: A suggestion made by the authors is that each seasonal influenza vaccination recruits few new T cells.

TCRdb fed the RT-PCR reads into MiXCR, producing one record per CDR3 protein. The data show some 500,000 distinct CDR3 sequences, 13% seen once. The germline V gene encodes CDR1 SGDLS and CDR2 YYNGEE. The V gene lost 0 bases and the J gene lost 1 base, with 10 bases spanning the gap. The CDR3 extends over 16 amino acids. Details on this clonotype: Its target is not known.

V is TRBV9 and J is TRBJ2-2, with D uncertain. The origin of this receptor is a middle-aged man who received an inactivated influenza vaccine. Sequences were derived from PBMCs from blood, sampled 40 to 50 days after vaccination. CDR3: CASSVAWELNTGELFF. DNA of the CDR3: TGTGCCAGCAGCGTAGCATGGGAACTGAACACCGGGGAGCTGTTTTTT.